This TCR beta chain was sequenced for a study of radiotherapy plus CTLA-4 blockade in lung cancer. Study background: Objective responses emerged in around a sixth of patients, and roughly 32% attained disease control.

Study findings and constraints: Peripheral blood showed expansion of tumor-derived TCR clones after radiotherapy and ipilimumab. Interferon-beta, together with early blood T cell clone dynamics, reportedly best predicted response.

For this clone: What it recognizes is unknown.

Repertoires were generated with immunoSEQ multiplex PCR, while TCRdb's copy carries only in-frame clones and drops some. This sample has 30,000 to 40,000 clones, with 70% to 80% found just once. The V and J ends lost 0 bases and 0 bases respectively, with 10 bases between them. The CDR3 consists of 17 residues. Germline V CDR1 and CDR2: SGHKS, YYEKEE (reference sequence). The J gene is TRBJ2-6, the V gene TRBV5-5, with D perhaps matching TRBD1 (6 bases). This clonotype originated in a human donor with non-small cell lung cancer that progressed on radiotherapy plus ipilimumab. The input for sequencing was peripheral blood, taken from a patient treated with radiotherapy plus ipilimumab. In nucleotides, the CDR3 is TGTGCCAGCAGCTTGGCAGGGGCCCTCTCTGGGGCCAACGTCCTGACTTTC. It specifies CASSLAGALSGANVLTF.